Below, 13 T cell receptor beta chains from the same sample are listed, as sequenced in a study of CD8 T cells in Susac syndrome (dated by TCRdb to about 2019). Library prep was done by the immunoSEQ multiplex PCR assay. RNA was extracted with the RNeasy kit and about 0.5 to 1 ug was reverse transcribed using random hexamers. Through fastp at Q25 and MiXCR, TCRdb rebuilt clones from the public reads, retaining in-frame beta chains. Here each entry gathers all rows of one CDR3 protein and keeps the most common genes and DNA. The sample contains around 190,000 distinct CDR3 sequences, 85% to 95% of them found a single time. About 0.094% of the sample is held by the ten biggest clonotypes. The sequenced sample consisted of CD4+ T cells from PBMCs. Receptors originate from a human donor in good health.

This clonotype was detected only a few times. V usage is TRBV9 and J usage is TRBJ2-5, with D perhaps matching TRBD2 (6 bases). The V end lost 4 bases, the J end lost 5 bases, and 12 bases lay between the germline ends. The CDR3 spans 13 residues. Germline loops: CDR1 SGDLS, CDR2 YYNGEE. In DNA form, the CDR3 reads TGTGCCAGCAGCCAAGCGGGTCAGGAGACCCAGTACTTC. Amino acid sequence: CASSQAGQETQYF.

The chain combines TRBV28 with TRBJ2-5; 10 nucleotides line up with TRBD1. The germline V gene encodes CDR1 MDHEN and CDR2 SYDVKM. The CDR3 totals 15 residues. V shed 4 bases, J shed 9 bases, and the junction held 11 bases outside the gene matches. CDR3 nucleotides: TGTGCCAGCAGTTCCTCGGGACAGGGGATTGTCTCCCAGTACTTC. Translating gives CASSSSGQGIVSQYF.

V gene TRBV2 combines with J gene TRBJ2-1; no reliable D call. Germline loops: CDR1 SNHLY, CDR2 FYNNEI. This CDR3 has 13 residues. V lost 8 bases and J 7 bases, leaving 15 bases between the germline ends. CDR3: CASGSTLGNEQFF. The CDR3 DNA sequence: TGTGCCAGCGGGTCCACCCTCGGTAATGAGCAGTTCTTC.

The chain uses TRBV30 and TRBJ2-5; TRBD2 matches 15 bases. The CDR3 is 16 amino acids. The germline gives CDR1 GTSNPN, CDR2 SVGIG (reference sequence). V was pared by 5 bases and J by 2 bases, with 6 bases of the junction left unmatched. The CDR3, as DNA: TGTGCCTGGGACGACGGACTAGCGGGAGGGCAAGAGACCCAGTACTTC. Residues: CAWDDGLAGGQETQYF.

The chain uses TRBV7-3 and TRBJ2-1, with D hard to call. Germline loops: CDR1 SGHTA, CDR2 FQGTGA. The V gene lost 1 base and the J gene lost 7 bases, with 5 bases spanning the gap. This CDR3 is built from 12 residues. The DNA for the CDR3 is TGTGCCAGCAGCTTAAAAGGAAATGAGCAGTTCTTC. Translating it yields CASSLKGNEQFF.

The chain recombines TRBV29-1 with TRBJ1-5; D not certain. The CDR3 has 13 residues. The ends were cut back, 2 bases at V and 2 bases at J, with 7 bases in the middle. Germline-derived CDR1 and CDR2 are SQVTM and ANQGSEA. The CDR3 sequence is CSVESGRNQPQHF. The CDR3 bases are TGCAGCGTTGAATCAGGCCGCAATCAGCCCCAGCATTTT.

CDR3 DNA: TGCAGCGTTGTCAGCGGGACAAATACGCAGTATTTT. Protein: CSVVSGTNTQYF. V is TRBV29-1 and J is TRBJ2-3, with a weak D call TRBD2 (7 bases). The CDR3 consists of 12 residues. Trimming left V 4 bases short and J 7 bases short, with 12 bases between. CDR1 SQVTM and CDR2 ANQGSEA come from the germline V gene.

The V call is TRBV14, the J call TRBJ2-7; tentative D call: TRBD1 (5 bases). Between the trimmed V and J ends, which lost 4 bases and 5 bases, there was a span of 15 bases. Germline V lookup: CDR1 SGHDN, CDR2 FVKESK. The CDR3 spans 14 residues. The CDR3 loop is CASSPRAWGNEQYV. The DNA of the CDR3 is TGTGCCAGCAGCCCAAGGGCCTGGGGCAACGAGCAGTACGTC.

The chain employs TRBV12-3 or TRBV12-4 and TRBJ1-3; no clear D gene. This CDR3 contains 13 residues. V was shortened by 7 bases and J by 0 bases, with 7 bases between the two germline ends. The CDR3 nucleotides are TGTGCCAGCATACCGGGCTCTGGAAACACCATATATTTT. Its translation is CASIPGSGNTIYF.

This CDR3 is CASSPPGGGRTDTQYF. CDR3 bases: TGTGCCAGCAGCCCTCCCGGAGGGGGTAGAACAGATACGCAGTATTTT. The chain carries TRBV3-1 and TRBJ2-3; TRBD1 or TRBD2 may be the D gene (6 bases each). This CDR3 has 16 residues. Deletions cut 4 bases from V and 3 bases from J, with 17 bases between. Germline V gives CDR1 LGHDT, CDR2 YNNKEL (reference sequence).

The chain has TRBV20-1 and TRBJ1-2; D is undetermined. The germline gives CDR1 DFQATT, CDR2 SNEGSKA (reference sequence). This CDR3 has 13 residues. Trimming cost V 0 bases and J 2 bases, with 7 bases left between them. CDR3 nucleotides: TGCAGTGCTAGAGATTCCCAGAACTATGGCTACACCTTC. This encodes CSARDSQNYGYTF.

In nucleotides, the CDR3 is TGCAGTGCACGAGACAGCGGGAGGGTCTACAATGAGCAGTTCTTC. This gives the protein CSARDSGRVYNEQFF. The rearrangement links TRBV20-1 to TRBJ2-1; 10 positions agree with TRBD2. Germline loops: CDR1 DFQATT, CDR2 SNEGSKA (reference sequence). The V segment lost 6 bases and the J segment 3 bases; nucleotides outside the gene matches: 8. The CDR3 has 15 amino acids.

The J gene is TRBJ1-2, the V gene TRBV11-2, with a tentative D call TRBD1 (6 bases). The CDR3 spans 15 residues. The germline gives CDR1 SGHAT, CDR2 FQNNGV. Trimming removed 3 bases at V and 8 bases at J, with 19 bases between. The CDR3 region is CASSFLVTGEGGYTF. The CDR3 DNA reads TGTGCCAGCAGCTTCCTCGTGACAGGAGAAGGCGGCTACACCTTC.